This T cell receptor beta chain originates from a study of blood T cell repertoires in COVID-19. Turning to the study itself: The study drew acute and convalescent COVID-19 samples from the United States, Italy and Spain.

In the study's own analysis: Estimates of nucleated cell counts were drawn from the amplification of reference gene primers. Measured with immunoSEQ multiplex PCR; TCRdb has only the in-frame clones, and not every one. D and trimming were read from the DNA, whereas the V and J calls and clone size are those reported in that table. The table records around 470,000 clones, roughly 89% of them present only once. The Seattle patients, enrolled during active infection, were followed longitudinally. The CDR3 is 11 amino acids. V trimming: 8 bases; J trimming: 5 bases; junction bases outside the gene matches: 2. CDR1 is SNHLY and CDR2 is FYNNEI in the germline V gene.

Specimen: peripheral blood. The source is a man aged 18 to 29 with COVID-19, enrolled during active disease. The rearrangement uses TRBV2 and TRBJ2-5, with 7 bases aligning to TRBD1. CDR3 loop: CASHRGETQYF. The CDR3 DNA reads TGTGCCAGCCACAGGGGTGAGACCCAGTACTTC.